Sequencing of this T cell receptor beta chain was carried out in a study of vaccination and CD4 T cells after COVID-19. Study overall: Convalescents were six males and four females, two of them Hispanic. For post-vaccine samples, collection took place a median approximately 72 days after dose two, ranging from 14 to 241. Stimulation of the cells used overlapping spike peptide pools from SARS-CoV-2 and from the common cold coronaviruses HCoV-NL63, HCoV-OC43 and HCoV-229E.

A remark on this clonotype: Its antigen is currently unknown.

Treatment denoted: roughly nine-day PBMC culture with coronavirus spike peptide pools or control peptides (ViraFEST assay). From the unexposed donor, CD4+ T cells were collected ahead of the COVID-19 pandemic (2011-2018). From the approximately ten-day cultures, CD4+ T cells were isolated by negative selection. The Oncomine TCR Beta short-read assay was what sequenced the DNA obtained from cultured CD4+ T cells. It was from cultured CD4+ T cells that genomic DNA was extracted. Each CDR3 protein is one row after TCRdb ran MiXCR on the PCR reads. The profile covers around 10,000 distinct CDR3 sequences, with more than 35% appearing a single time and approximately 15% taken by the ten largest. From germline, CDR1 is KGHDR and CDR2 SFDVKD. This CDR3 has 15 residues. V was clipped by 3 bases and J by 6 bases, with 16 bases between them.

This chain joins TRBV24-1 and TRBJ1-2; the D gene is possibly TRBD1 (6 bases). The receptor was isolated from a human donor in good health. Sequencing was carried out using CD4+ T cells from blood, cultured in vitro. The CDR3 nucleotides are TGTGCCACCAGTGATCGGACCGGGGGGGGGCATGGCTACACCTTC. Residues: CATSDRTGGGHGYTF.